This T cell receptor (beta chain) was captured by sequencing in a study of monozygotic twins with inflammatory bowel disease. Findings of the study overall: Healthy co-twins had higher TCRbeta inverse Simpson diversity than their IBD twins. Clonotype sharing was lower in IBD patients than healthy twins, most markedly with disease activity.

Investigators extracted total RNA from whole blood and did not sort T cells. The CDR3 totals 14 residues. Germline V lookup: CDR1 SGHNT, CDR2 YENEEA. For both chains, the TCRalpha and TCRbeta cDNA went through two nested PCRs of about 15 and 9 cycles. TCRdb re-called the 5' RACE reads and shows each CDR3 protein once, DNA omitted. This sample carries fewer than 400,000 distinct CDR3 sequences, with 5.5% to 6.5% going to the ten biggest clones. For this clonotype: What it binds is not known.

The sample consisted of blood. This receptor was obtained from a human donor with ulcerative colitis or Crohn's disease, or a healthy co-twin of an affected twin (not recorded which). The chain uses TRBV11-3 and TRBJ2-3; TCRdb picks TRBD1, but there is no DNA to check that call. The CDR3 reads CASSLGGSIDTQYF.